This TCR beta chain was sequenced for a study of shared clonotypes between healthy human individuals. The CDR3 runs to 15 residues. Germline loops: CDR1 MNHEY, CDR2 SVGAGI. The V end was cut by 7 bases, the J end by 11 bases, with 24 bases between. The table came from immunoSEQ multiplex PCR; TCRdb's copy has only in-frame clones and leaves some out. The table lists 1,100,000 or so clones, 75% to 80% of them singletons. The chain couples TRBV6-5 to TRBJ2-1; D is perhaps TRBD1 or TRBD2 (7 bases each). This clonotype was obtained from a young man in good health. Some clones in this sample may be carry-over from other donors' samples. The sequenced sample consisted of memory CD4+ T cells from PBMCs. The subset is: CD45RA-negative fraction. CDR3 protein: CASNPGTDWTRKQFF. The CDR3 DNA reads as TGTGCCAGCAACCCCGGGACAGACTGGACTAGGAAGCAGTTCTTC.